This TCR beta chain was documented in a study of T cell responses to AZD1222 COVID-19 vaccine. At the level of the study: Pooling of second doses given at about 4 or about 12 weeks was done.

The assay was immunoSEQ multiplex PCR, and TCRdb's table has in-frame clones only and misses some. Of over 100,000 clones in the sample, just over 90% were seen once. For this clone: Its cognate antigen is unknown.

Study observations and caveats: Clonal diversity may have been underestimated, and the donors were mostly white British, with more females than males. Only after the peak T cell response were repertoires sampled. Dominant at 160-218 and 743-854, vaccine-associated CD4 TCRs also spanned spike.

Source: peripheral blood, taken on day 0 of AZD1222 vaccination. The sequence derives from an adult in good health.

CDR3 residues: CASSGWRGTDTQYF. In DNA form, the CDR3 reads TGTGCCAGCAGCGGGTGGAGGGGCACAGATACGCAGTATTTT. This chain uses TRBV9 with TRBJ2-3; perhaps TRBD2 as D (6 bases). From germline, CDR1 is SGDLS and CDR2 YYNGEE. The V and J ends lost 3 bases and 1 base respectively, with 9 bases between them. This CDR3 has 14 residues. The full variable domain, its missing parts supplied by reference TRBV9 and TRBJ2-3, is DSGVTQTPKHLITATGQRVTLRCSPRSGDLSVYWYQQSLDQGLQFLIQYYNGEERAKGNILERFSAQQFPDLHSELNLSSLELGDSALYFCASSGWRGTDTQYFGPGTRLTVL.